Sequencing of this T cell receptor beta chain was carried out in a study of CD8 T cells in Susac syndrome (dated by TCRdb to the late 2010s). A note on the overall study: Of the Susac syndrome patients who were sequenced, about six had clinically active disease and roughly eight were in clinical remission. At blood withdrawal, Susac syndrome patients were either therapy-naive, taking corticosteroids (in some cases with IVIg as well), or taking IVIg alone. Repertoire sequencing was used to test whether CD8+ T cell activation and differentiation in Susac syndrome was antigen driven. The clonality of the CD8+ T cell repertoire was compared across about a dozen healthy donors, around 14 Susac syndrome patients and around 16 multiple sclerosis patients. Broad study findings and their caveats: Clonal expansion was observed in Susac syndrome CD8+ repertoires, with the highest expansion in CD8+ TEMRA cells and greater expansion in clinically active than in remitting patients. In the total CD8+ and CD8+ TEMRA repertoires, more than 15 and five Susac-specific public clones, respectively, were identified. The TCR sequencing and HLA analysis was acknowledged to have included a relatively small number of individuals.

RNA was extracted using the RNeasy kit, and about 0.45 to 1 ug of the RNA was reverse transcribed with random hexamers. The immunoSEQ multiplex PCR assay, covering 54 Vbeta and 13 Jbeta segments, was used to amplify TCR beta CDR3 regions. PCR amplification bias was corrected using a synthetic template baseline for primer optimization and computational correction. On the study's bioinformatics: Only productive sequences were kept, with reads annotated to V, D and J genes according to IMGT and analyzed in immunoSEQ Analyzer. Clonality was calculated as one minus the Shannon entropy normalized by log2 of the number of productive unique sequences. Public and private clones were assessed among the 100 most prevalent clones of each patient and control. Susac-specific clones were defined as absent from healthy and MS cohorts, around 970 published viral clones and other ImmuneACCESS disease sequences. In TCRdb, the public reads were trimmed at Q25 with fastp and aligned with MiXCR, with productive beta chains retained. Rows with one shared CDR3 protein collapse into an entry with the most common genes and DNA. The V and J calls reflect TCRdb's pipeline rather than the authors' work. This sample lists about 90,000 distinct CDR3 sequences; roughly 95% were detected once. The ten largest clones add up to 0.62% of the sample.

In the case of this clonotype: Its antigen is not yet known. Nothing much larger sits one base from this clone, and base qualities are not available.

The CDR1 and CDR2 encoded by the germline V gene (reference sequence) are SEHNR and FQNEAQ. Compared with germline, V lacks 5 bases and J lacks 3 bases; bases without a gene match: 10. The CDR3 runs 16 amino acids, cysteine and phenylalanine included. The read is trimmed to its CDR3 DNA, 48 bases read in frame from base 1. High-throughput TCR beta sequencing profiled peripheral blood CD8+ and CD4+ T cells from healthy donors, Susac syndrome patients and multiple sclerosis patients. Recently defined diagnostic criteria for definite or probable disease were met by the Susac syndrome patients. Bulk CD8+ and CD4+ T cells were purified by magnetic negative isolation, while CD8+ TEMRA cells were enriched using FACS. Blood was collected in EDTA tubes and processed within 24 hours, with PBMCs isolated through density gradient centrifugation. PBMCs intended for TCR sequencing were cryopreserved in liquid nitrogen and were subsequently thawed in a 37 degrees C water bath. A purity of at least 90% was achieved for sorted or isolated CD4+, CD8+ and CD8+ TEMRA cells.

The sample was CD8+ T cells from PBMCs. The chain is encoded by TRBV7-9 joined to TRBJ2-1, with 7 junctional bases fitting TRBD2. This receptor was identified in a human donor with Susac syndrome. The sequenced DNA: TGTGCCAGCAGCCTCTCTCCCGGGGGGATCTACAATGAGCAGTTCTTC. The translation is CASSLSPGGIYNEQFF.